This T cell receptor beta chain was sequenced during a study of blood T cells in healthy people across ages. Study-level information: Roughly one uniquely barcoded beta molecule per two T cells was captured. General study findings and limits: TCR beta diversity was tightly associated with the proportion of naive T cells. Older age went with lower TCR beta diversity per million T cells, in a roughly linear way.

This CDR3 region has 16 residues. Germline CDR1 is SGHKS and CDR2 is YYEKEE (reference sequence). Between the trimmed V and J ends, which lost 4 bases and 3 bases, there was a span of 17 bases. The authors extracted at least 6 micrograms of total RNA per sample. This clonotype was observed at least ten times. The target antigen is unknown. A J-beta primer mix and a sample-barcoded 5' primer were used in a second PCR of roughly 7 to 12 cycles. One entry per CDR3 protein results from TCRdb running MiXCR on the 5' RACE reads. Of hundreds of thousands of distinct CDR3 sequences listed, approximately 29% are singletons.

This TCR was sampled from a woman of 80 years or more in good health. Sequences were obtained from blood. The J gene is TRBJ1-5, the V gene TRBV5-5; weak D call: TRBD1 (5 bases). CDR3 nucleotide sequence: TGTGCCAGCAGCCCGGAGCCAGGGAGTATCAATCAGCCCCAGCATTTT. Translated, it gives CASSPEPGSINQPQHF.